This T cell receptor beta chain emerged from a study of blood T cells in healthy people across ages. Study outcomes and limitations: A greater number of naive CD4+ cells and higher diversity distinguished long-lived donors from aged donors.

Through a sample-barcoded 5' primer and a J-beta primer mix, a second PCR was run for roughly 7 to 11 cycles. TCRdb ran MiXCR on the 5' RACE reads and lists one entry per CDR3 protein. This sample has about 1.5 million distinct CDR3 sequences; 42% occur once, and the top ten carry around 4%. For this clonotype: Antigen: not known. It may be a read error: a sequence one base away is much more abundant.

The people who gave samples were healthy Caucasians from Russia, aged roughly 6 to 100. The receptor was isolated from a young woman in good health. The sequenced sample was blood.

In DNA, the CDR3 is TGTGCCAGCAGCCAACACTACGAGCAGTACTTC. Encoded protein: CASSQHYEQYF. The chain uses TRBV7-2 and TRBJ2-7; D ambiguous. V was trimmed by 5 bases and J by 3 bases, leaving 5 bases between them. Germline-derived CDR1 and CDR2 are SGHTA and FQGNSA. This CDR3 has 11 residues.